The present T cell receptor (beta chain) was sequenced within a study of T cell changes during pregnancy in multiple sclerosis. This CDR3 spans 12 amino acids. V lost 4 bases and J lost 3, with 7 bases in between. Germline CDR1 is SGHTA and CDR2 is FQGNSA. The protocol was immunoSEQ multiplex PCR, while the TCRdb copy is restricted to in-frame clones and leaves out a portion. Here the sample spans about 75,000 clones, 94% being singletons. Sequencing used CD4+ T cells from peripheral blood mononuclear cells, obtained after pregnancy. The chain uses TRBV7-2 and TRBJ2-7, with D possibly being TRBD1 (6 bases). The receptor's source is a female donor with multiple sclerosis, enrolled in a pregnancy study. The CDR3 coding sequence is TGTGCCAGCAGCTCACAGGGCTACGAGCAGTACTTC. The encoded protein is CASSSQGYEQYF.